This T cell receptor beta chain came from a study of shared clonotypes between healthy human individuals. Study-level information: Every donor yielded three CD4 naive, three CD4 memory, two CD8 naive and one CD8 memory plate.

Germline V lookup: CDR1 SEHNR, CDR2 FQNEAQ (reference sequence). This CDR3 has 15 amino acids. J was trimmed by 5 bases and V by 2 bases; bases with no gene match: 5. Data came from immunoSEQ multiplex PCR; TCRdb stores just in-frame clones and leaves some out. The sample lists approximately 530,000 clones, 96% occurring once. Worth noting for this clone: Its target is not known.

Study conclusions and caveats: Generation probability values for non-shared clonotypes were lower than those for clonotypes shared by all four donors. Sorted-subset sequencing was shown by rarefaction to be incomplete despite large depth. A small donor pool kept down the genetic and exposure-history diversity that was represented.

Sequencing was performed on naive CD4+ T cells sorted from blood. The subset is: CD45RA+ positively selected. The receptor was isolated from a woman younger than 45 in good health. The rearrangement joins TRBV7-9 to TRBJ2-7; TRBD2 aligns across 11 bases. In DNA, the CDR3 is TGTGCCAGCAGCTTACTACTAGCGGGAGAAGACGAGCAGTACTTC. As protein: CASSLLLAGEDEQYF.